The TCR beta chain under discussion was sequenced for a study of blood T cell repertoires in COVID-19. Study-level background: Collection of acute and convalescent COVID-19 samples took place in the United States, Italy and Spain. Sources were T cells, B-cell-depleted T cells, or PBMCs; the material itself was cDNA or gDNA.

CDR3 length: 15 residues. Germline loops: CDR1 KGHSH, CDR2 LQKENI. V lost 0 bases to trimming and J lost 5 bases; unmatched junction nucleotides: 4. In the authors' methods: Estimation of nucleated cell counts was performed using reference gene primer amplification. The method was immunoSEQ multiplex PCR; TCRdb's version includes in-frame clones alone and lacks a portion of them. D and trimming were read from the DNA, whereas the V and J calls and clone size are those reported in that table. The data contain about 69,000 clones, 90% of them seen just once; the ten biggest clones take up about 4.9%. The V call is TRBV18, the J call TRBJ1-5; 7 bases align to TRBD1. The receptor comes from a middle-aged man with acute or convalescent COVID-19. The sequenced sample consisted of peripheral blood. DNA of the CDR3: TGTGCCAGCTCACCACCGGGGACAGATTATCAGCCCCAGCATTTT. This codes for CASSPPGTDYQPQHF.